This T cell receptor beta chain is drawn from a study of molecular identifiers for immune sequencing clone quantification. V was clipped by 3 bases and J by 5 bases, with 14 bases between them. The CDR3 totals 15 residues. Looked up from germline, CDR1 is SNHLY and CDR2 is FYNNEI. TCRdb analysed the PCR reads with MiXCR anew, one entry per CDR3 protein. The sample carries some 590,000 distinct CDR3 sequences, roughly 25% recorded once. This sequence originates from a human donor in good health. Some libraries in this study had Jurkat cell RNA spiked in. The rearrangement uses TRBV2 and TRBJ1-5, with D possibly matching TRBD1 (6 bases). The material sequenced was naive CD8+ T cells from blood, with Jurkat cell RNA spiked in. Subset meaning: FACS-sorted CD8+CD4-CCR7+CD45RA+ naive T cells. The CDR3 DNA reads TGTGCCAGCAGTGAGCGGGGGGGCAGGGATCAGCCCCAGCATTTT. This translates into CASSERGGRDQPQHF.